What follows describes a single TCR beta chain. The antigen it binds to is not known. No per-base quality is available; no much larger clone lies one base away. Preparation of the library involved the immunoSEQ multiplex PCR assay. The table comes from immuneACCESS by way of TCRdb, which keeps in-frame sequences with V and J called. Part of the clones is missing from these tables; in studies checked, under half for an unresolved V gene and the rest for unknown reasons. This sample holds around 56,000 clones; 89% were observed only once. The top ten clones comprise approximately 1.7% of the sample. The data are from a study of T cell changes during pregnancy in multiple sclerosis (dated 2019 in TCRdb). Turning to the overall study: The study looked at changes in the T cell repertoire across pregnancy in women with multiple sclerosis.

The material was peripheral blood, obtained after pregnancy. This receptor was identified in a female donor with multiple sclerosis, enrolled in a pregnancy study.

The CDR3 protein sequence reads: CASSIRQGVVTEAFF. In nucleotide form, the sequence is TGTGCCAGTAGTATCAGACAGGGGGTGGTCACTGAAGCTTTCTTT. This sequence uses TRBV19 and TRBJ1-1, with TRBD1 identical over 9 junction bases. Clipping removes 3 bases from V and 4 bases from J, with 6 as the unmatched junction base count. The germline V gene encodes CDR1 LNHDA and CDR2 SQIVND (reference sequence). CDR3 length: 15 amino acids, cysteine to phenylalanine. The kept DNA is CDR3 alone, 45 bases in frame from the first base.